This T cell receptor (beta chain) was captured in a study of identical twins. All donors were healthy Caucasians. TCRdb re-called the 5' RACE reads through MiXCR, storing one row per CDR3 protein. The data hold under 300,000 distinct CDR3 sequences, with about 8.5% observed a single time. These data are also associated with another study on yellow fever vaccine responses in identical twins.

The sequence came from a woman under 30 in good health. Sequenced input: CD8+ T cells sorted from blood.

DNA for the CDR3: TGTGCCAGCAGCTCCCCGGGTTCGTTTTGGGGAACCACAGATACGCAGTATTTT. Translation gives CASSSPGSFWGTTDTQYF. This chain uses TRBV11-1 with TRBJ2-3; D is uncertain. V was cut by 4 bases and J by 2 bases, with 22 bases left in between. The CDR3 is 18 amino acids. CDR1 and CDR2 (germline): SGHAT, FQDESV (reference sequence). Full variable domain (missing parts from reference TRBV11-1 and TRBJ2-3): EAEVAQSPRYKITEKSQAVAFWCDPISGHATLYWYRQILGQGPELLVQFQDESVVDDSQLPKDRFSAERLKGVDSTLKIQPAELGDSAMYLCASSSPGSFWGTTDTQYFGPGTRLTVL.